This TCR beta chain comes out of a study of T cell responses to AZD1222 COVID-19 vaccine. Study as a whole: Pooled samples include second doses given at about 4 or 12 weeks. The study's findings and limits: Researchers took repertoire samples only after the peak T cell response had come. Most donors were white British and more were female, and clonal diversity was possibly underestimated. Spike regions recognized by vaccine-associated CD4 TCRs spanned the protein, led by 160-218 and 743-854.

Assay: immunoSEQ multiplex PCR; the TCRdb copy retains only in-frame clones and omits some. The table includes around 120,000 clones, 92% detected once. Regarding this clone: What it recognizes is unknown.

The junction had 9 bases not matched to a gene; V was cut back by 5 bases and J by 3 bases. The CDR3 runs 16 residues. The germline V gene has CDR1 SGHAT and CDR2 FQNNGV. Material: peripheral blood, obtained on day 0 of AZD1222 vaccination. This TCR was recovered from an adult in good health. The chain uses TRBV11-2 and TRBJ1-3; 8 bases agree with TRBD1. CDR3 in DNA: TGTGCCAGCAGCCAGTGGCAGGGGGCGGATGGAAACACCATATATTTT. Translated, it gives CASSQWQGADGNTIYF.